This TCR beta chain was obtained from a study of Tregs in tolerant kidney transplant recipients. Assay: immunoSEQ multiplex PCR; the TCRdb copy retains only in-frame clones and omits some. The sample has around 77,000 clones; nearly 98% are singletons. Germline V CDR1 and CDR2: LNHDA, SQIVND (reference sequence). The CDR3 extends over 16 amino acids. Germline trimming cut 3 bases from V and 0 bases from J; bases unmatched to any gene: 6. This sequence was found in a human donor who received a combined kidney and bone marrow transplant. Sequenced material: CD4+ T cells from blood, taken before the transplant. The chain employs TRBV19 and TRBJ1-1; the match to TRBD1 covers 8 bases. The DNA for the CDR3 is TGTGCCAGTAGTATTCCCGGGGGACAGGTGAACACTGAAGCTTTCTTT. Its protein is CASSIPGGQVNTEAFF.